This T cell receptor beta chain stems from a study of T cell responses to AZD1222 COVID-19 vaccine. Losses at the gene ends were 3 bases for V and 3 bases for J; bases not matched to a gene: 5. CDR3 length equals 14 residues. Germline CDR1 reads ENHRY; CDR2 reads SYGVKD. The method was immunoSEQ multiplex PCR; TCRdb's version includes in-frame clones alone and lacks a portion of them. The table has about 130,000 clones, roughly 92% seen once. The rearrangement joins TRBV10-3 to TRBJ2-7; 7 bases match TRBD1. The TCR was taken from an adult in good health. The specimen was peripheral blood, collected on day 0 of AZD1222 vaccination. The CDR3 protein is CAISDGTDYYEQYF. The CDR3 DNA is TGTGCCATCAGTGATGGGACAGACTACTACGAGCAGTACTTC.